This T cell receptor (beta chain) was captured by sequencing in a study of cytomegalovirus exposure and HLA in healthy donors. Study observations and caveats: Rare sequences made up most TCRs, while some public TCRs were found in many donors. It was approximately 170 TCR beta chains that were listed as cytomegalovirus-associated. Through in vitro validation, three CMV-associated chains were shown to be specific for CMV antigens.

The CDR3 runs to 16 residues. V was cut by 2 bases and J by 1 base, with 14 bases left in between. Germline assignment: CDR1 SEHNR and CDR2 FQNEAQ (reference sequence). Data came from immunoSEQ multiplex PCR; TCRdb stores just in-frame clones and leaves some out. Of fewer than 100,000 clones listed, 94% are singletons. Points on this clone: The antigen is not known.

This rearrangement joins TRBV7-9 to TRBJ1-1; tentatively, D is TRBD1 (5 bases). Specimen: PBMCs. This TCR was recovered from a woman aged 18 to 35 in good health and CMV-seronegative. The DNA of the CDR3 is TGTGCCAGCAGCTTAACCAGACAGACGGCGAACACTGAAGCTTTCTTT. Translation gives CASSLTRQTANTEAFF.